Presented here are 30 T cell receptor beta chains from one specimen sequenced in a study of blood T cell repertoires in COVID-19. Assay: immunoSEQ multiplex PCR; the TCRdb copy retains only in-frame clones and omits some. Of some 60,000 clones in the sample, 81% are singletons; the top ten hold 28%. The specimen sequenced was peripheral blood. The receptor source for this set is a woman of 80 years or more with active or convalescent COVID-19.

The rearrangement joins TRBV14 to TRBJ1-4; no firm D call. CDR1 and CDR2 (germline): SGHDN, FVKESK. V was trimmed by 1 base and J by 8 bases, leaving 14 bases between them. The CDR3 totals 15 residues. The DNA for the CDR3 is TGTGCCAGCAGCCAAGTCTTCAGGCGCGACGAAAAACTGTTTTTT. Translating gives CASSQVFRRDEKLFF.

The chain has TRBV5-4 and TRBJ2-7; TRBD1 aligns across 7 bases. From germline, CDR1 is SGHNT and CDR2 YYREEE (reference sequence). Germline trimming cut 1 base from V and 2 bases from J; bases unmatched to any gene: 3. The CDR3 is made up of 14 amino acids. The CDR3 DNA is TGTGCCAGCAGCTTGAAGGGGGCACCCTACGAGCAGTACTTC. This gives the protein CASSLKGAPYEQYF.

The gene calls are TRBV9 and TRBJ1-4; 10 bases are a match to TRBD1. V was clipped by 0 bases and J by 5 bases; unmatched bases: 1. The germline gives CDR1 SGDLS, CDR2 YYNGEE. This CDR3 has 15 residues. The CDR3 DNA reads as TGTGCCAGCAGCGTAGGGACAGGGGGGAATGAAAAACTGTTTTTT. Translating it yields CASSVGTGGNEKLFF.

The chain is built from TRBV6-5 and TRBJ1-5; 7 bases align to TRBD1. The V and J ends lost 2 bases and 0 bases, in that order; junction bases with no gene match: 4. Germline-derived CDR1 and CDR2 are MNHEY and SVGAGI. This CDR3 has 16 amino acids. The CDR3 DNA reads TGTGCCAGCAGTTACCCGGGACAGTATAGCAATCAGCCCCAGCATTTT. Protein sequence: CASSYPGQYSNQPQHF.

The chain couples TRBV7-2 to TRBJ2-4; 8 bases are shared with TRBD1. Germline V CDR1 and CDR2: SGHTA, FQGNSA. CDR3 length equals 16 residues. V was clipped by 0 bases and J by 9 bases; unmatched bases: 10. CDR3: CASSLARTGHGGIQYF. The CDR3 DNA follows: TGTGCCAGCAGCTTAGCCCGGACAGGGCATGGGGGCATTCAGTACTTC.

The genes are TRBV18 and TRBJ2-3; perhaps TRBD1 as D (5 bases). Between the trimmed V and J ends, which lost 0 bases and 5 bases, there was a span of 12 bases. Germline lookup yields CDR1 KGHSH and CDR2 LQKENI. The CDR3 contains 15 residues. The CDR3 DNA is TGTGCCAGCTCACCACCGAACCAGGGCCAAGATACGCAGTATTTT. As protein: CASSPPNQGQDTQYF.

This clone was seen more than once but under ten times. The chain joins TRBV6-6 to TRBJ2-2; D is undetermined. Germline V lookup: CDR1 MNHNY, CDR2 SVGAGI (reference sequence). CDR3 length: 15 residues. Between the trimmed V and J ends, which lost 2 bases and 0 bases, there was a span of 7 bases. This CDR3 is CASSYAGPNTGELFF. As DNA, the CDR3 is TGTGCCAGCAGTTACGCAGGTCCGAACACCGGGGAGCTGTTTTTT.

The CDR3, as DNA: TGTGCCAGCAGCTTAAACGGACCAGGGCACGAGCAGTACTTC. This translates into CASSLNGPGHEQYF. The V gene is TRBV7-3, the J gene TRBJ2-7, with D perhaps TRBD1 (5 bases). The CDR3 totals 14 residues. Trimming pared 1 base from V and 5 bases from J, leaving 12 bases between. Germline CDR1 reads SGHTA; CDR2 reads FQGTGA.

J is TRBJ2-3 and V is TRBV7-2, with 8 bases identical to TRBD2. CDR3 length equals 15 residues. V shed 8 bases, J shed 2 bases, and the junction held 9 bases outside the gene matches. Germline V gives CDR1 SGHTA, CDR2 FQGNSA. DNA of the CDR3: TGTGCCAGCGGTCTCCGGGGGGGTGACACAGATACGCAGTATTTT. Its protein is CASGLRGGDTDTQYF.

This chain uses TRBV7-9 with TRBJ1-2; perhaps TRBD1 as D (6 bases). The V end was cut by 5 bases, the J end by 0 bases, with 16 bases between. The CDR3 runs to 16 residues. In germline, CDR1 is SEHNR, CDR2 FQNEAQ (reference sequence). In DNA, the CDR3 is TGTGCCAGCAGCCCGAAGACAGGCGGTACTAACTATGGCTACACCTTC. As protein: CASSPKTGGTNYGYTF.

The CDR3 protein is CASSLQGNQPQHF. CDR3 bases: TGTGCCAGCAGCTTACAGGGCAATCAGCCCCAGCATTTT. The chain links TRBV11-2 to TRBJ1-5; D is unclear. The CDR3 extends over 13 amino acids. Between the trimmed V and J ends, which lost 2 bases and 2 bases, there was a span of 4 bases. The germline CDR1 and CDR2 sequences are SGHAT and FQNNGV.

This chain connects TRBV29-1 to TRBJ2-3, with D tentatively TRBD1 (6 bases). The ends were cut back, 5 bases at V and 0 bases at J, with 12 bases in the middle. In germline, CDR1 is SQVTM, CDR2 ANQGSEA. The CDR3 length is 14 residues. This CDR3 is CSVPRGTSTDTQYF. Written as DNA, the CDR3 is TGCAGCGTTCCCAGGGGTACTAGCACAGATACGCAGTATTTT.

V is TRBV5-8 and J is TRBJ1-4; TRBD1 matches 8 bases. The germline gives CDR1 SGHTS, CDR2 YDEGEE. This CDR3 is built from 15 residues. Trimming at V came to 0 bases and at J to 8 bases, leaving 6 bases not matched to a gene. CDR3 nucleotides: TGTGCCAGCAGCTTGGGTCCAGGGGGCTGGGAAAAACTGTTTTTT. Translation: CASSLGPGGWEKLFF.

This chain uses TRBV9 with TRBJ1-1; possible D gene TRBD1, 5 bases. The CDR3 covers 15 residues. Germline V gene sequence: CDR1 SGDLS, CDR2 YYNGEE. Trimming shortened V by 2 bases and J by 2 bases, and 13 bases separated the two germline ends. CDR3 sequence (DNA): TGTGCCAGCAGCGTTGGGTTGACAGCCAACACTGAAGCTTTCTTT. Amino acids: CASSVGLTANTEAFF.

The CDR3 sequence is CASNRDREEGTQYF. CDR3 in DNA: TGCGCCAGCAATCGGGACAGGGAGGAAGGTACGCAGTATTTT. The rearrangement links TRBV5-1 to TRBJ2-3, with 9 nucleotides matching TRBD1. With 6 bases clipped from V and 8 bases from J, the junction kept 10 bases outside the gene matches. This CDR3 contains 14 residues. Germline V lookup: CDR1 SGHRS, CDR2 YFSETQ.

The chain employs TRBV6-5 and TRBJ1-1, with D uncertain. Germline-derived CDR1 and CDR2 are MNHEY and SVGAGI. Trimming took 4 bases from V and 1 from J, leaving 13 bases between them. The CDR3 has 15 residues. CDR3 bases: TGTGCCAGCAGTTTCCTTCCTACCCAGAACACTGAAGCTTTCTTT. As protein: CASSFLPTQNTEAFF.

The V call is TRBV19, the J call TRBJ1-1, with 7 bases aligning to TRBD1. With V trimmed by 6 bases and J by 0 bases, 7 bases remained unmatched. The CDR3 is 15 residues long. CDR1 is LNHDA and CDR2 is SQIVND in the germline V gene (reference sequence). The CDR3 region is CASSPSTGMNTEAFF. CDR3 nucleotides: TGTGCCAGTAGCCCCTCGACAGGGATGAACACTGAAGCTTTCTTT.

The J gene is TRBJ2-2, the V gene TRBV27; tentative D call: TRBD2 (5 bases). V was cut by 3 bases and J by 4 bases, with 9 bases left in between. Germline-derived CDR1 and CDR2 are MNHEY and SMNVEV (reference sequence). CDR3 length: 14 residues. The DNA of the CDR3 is TGTGCCAGCAGTTTCGGAGGATTCACCGGGGAGCTGTTTTTT. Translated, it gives CASSFGGFTGELFF.

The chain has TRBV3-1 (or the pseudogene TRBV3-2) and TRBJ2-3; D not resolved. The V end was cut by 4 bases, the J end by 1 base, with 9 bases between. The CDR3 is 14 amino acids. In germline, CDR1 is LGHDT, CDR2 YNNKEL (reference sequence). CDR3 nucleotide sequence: TGTGCCAGCAGCCCCCCCTCCGGCACAGATACGCAGTATTTT. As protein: CASSPPSGTDTQYF.

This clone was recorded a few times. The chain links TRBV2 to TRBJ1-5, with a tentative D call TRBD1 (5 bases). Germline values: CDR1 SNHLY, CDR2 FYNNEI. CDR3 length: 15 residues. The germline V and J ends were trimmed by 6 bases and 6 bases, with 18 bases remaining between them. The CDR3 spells CASSGTGRVGQPQHF. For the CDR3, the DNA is TGTGCCAGCAGCGGGACTGGCAGGGTGGGTCAGCCCCAGCATTTT.

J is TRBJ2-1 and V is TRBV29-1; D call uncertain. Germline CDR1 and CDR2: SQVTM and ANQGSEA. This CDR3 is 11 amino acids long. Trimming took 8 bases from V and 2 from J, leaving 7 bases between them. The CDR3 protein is CSPRTYNEQFF. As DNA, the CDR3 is TGCAGCCCGAGGACCTACAATGAGCAGTTCTTC.

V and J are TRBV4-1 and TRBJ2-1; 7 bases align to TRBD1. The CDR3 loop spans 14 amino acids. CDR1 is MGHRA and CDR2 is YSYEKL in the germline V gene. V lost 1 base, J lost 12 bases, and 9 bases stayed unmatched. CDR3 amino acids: CASSQGAGGVGQFF. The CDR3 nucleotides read TGCGCCAGCAGCCAAGGGGCAGGGGGAGTGGGGCAGTTCTTC.

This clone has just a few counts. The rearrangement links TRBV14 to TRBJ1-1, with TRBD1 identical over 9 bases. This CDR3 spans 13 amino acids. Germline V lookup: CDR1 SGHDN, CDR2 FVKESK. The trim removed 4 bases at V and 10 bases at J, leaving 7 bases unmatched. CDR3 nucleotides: TGTGCCAGCAGCCCAGGGACAGGGCGAGGAGCTTTCTTT. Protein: CASSPGTGRGAFF.

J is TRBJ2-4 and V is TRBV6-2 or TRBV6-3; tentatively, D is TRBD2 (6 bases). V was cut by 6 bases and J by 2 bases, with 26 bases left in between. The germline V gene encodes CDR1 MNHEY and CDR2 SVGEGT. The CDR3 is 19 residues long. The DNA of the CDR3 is TGTGCCAGCAGCCCCCCCGAGGGAGGCTCCCTCGAATCCAAAAACATTCAGTACTTC. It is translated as CASSPPEGGSLESKNIQYF.

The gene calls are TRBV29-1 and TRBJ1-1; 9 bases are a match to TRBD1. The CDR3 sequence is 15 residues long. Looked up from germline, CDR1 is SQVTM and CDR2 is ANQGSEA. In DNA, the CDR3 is TGCACCATAAGGATGGACAGGGGAATGAACACTGAAGCTTTCTTT. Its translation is CTIRMDRGMNTEAFF.

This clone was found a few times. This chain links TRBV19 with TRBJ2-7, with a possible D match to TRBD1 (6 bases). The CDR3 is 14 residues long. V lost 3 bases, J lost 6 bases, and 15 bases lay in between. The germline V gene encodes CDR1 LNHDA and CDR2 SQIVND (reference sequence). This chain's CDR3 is CASSIGQGTLEQYF. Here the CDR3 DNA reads TGTGCCAGTAGTATCGGGCAGGGGACACTCGAGCAGTACTTC. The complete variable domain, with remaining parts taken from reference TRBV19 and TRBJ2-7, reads DGGITQSPKYLFRKEGQNVTLSCEQNLNHDAMYWYRQDPGQGLRLIYYSQIVNDFQKGDIAEGYSVSREKKESFPLTVTSAQKNPTAFYLCASSIGQGTLEQYFGPGTRLTVT.

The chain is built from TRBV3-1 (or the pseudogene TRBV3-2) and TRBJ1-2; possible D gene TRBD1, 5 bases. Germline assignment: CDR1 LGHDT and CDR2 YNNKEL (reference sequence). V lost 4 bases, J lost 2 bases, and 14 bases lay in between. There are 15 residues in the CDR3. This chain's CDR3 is CASSPHGGTNYGYTF. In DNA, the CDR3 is TGTGCCAGCAGCCCACACGGGGGAACCAACTATGGCTACACCTTC.

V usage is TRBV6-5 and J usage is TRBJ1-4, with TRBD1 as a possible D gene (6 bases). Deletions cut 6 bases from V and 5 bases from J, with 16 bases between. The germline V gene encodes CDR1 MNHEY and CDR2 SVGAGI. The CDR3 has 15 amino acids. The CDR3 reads CASSLMTGPNEKLFF. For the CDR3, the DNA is TGTGCCAGCAGCTTAATGACAGGCCCAAATGAAAAACTGTTTTTT.

The chain's CDR3 is CASSLDGTGANTGELFF. CDR3 coding DNA: TGTGCCAGCAGCTTGGACGGGACAGGAGCGAACACCGGGGAGCTGTTTTTT. The chain carries TRBV11-2 and TRBJ2-2, with 8 nucleotides matching TRBD1. Trimming cost V 3 bases and J 0 bases; bases outside gene matches: 6. The V gene's germline CDR1 is SGHAT and CDR2 FQNNGV. This CDR3 region has 17 residues.

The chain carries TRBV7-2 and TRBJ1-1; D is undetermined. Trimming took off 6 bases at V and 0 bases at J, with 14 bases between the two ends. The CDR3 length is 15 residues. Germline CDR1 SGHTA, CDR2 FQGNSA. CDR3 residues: CASSLLGVLNTEAFF. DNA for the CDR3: TGTGCCAGCAGTCTTTTGGGAGTTCTGAACACTGAAGCTTTCTTT.